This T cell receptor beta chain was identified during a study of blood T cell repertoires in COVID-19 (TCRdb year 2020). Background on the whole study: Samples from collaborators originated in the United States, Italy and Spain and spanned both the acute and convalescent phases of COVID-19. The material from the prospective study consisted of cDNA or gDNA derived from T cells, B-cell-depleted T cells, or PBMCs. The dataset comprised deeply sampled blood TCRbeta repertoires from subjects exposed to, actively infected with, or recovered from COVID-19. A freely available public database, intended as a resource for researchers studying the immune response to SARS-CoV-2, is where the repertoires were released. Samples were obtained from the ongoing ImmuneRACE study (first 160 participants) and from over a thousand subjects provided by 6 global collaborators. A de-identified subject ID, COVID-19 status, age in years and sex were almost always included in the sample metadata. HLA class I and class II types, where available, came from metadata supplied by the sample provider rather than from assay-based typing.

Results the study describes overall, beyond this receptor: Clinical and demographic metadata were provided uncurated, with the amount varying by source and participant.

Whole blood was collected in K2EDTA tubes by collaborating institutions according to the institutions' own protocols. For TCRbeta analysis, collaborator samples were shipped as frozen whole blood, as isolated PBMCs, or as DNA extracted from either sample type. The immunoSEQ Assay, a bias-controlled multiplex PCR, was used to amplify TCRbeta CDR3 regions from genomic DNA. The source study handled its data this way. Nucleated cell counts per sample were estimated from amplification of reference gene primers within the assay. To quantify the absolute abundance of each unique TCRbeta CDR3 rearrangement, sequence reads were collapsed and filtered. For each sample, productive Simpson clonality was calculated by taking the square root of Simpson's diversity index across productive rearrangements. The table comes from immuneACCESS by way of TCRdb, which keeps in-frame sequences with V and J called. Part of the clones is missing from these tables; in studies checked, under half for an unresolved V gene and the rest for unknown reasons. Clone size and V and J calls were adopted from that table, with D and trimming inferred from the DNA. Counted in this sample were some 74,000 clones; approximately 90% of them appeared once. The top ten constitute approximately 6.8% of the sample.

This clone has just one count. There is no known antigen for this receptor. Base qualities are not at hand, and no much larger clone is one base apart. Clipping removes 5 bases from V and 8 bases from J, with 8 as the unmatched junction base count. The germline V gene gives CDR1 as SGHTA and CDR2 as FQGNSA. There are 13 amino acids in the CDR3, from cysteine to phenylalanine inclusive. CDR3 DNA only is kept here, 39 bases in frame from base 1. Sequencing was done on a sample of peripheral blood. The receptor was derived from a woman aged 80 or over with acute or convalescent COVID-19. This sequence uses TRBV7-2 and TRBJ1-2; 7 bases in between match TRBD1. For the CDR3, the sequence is CASSLTGAAGYTF. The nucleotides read TGTGCCAGCAGCCTAACAGGGGCCGCGGGCTACACCTTC.